This TCR beta chain was captured by sequencing in a study of blood T cell repertoires in COVID-19 (dated by TCRdb to between 2020 and 2021). Background on the whole study: Samples from collaborators originated in the United States, Italy and Spain and spanned both the acute and convalescent phases of COVID-19. The prospective study material was composed of cDNA or gDNA derived from T cells, B-cell-depleted T cells, or PBMCs. The dataset comprised deeply sampled blood TCRbeta repertoires from subjects exposed to, actively infected with, or recovered from COVID-19. The repertoires were released in a freely available public database meant as a resource for research on the immune response to SARS-CoV-2. The samples were drawn from two sources: the first 160 participants of the ongoing ImmuneRACE study, and about 1,300 subjects contributed by 6 global collaborators. A de-identified subject ID, COVID-19 status, age in years and sex were almost always included in the sample metadata. Where available, HLA class I and class II types were obtained from metadata supplied by the sample provider rather than from assay-based typing. What the authors observed across the whole study: How much clinical and demographic metadata was included differed by source and by participant, and the metadata was provided uncurated.

In Seattle, one collaborating source enrolled patients while the infection was active and tracked those patients longitudinally over the course of disease. Collaborating institutions collected whole blood in K2EDTA tubes following their own protocols. For TCRbeta analysis, collaborators shipped samples as frozen whole blood, isolated PBMCs, or DNA extracted from either of those sample types. CDR1 and CDR2, looked up from the germline V gene, are KGHDR and SFDVKD. The CDR3 covers 16 residues, taking in both the cysteine and the phenylalanine. CDR3 DNA is the only sequence kept; it has 48 bases, read in frame from the first base. The V end gives up 3 bases and the J end 3 bases, leaving 4 bases in the junction not matched to a gene. As for this clone: No antigen is known for it. Within one base of it there is no much larger clone, and no base qualities were kept.

TCRbeta CDR3 regions were amplified from genomic DNA using the immunoSEQ Assay, a bias-controlled multiplex PCR. The authors' analysis ran thus. The number of nucleated cells in each sample was estimated from the amplification of reference gene primers within the assay. To quantify the absolute abundance of each unique TCRbeta CDR3 rearrangement, sequence reads were collapsed and filtered. For each sample, productive Simpson clonality was calculated as the square root of Simpson's diversity index over productive rearrangements. This immuneACCESS table, as held by TCRdb, lists in-frame sequences with V and J called but not all clones. Of the missing ones, under half trace to an unresolved V gene in checked studies; the others have no known cause. For V, J and clone size, that table is used; D and trimming come from the DNA. The sample contains 200,000 to 250,000 clones, approximately 85% of them found a single time. The ten largest clones take up about 2.4% of the sample.

This TCR came from an older woman with COVID-19, enrolled during active disease. Sequenced input: peripheral blood. The V gene is TRBV24-1 and the J gene is TRBJ2-3; 11 middle bases align to TRBD1. The sequence in DNA is TGTGCCACCAGTGATCCCGGGACAGGGGGAACAGATACGCAGTATTTT. Translated, it gives CATSDPGTGGTDTQYF.